The 13 T cell receptor beta chains reported below all come from one sample, sequenced in a study of shared clonotypes between healthy human individuals (dated by TCRdb to 2018 to 2020). Libraries came from the immunoSEQ multiplex PCR assay. TCRdb obtained this table from immuneACCESS and retained in-frame rearrangements with V and J assigned. These tables miss some clones; where compared with another copy, unresolved V genes account for less than half of the shortfall, and the remainder is unexplained. For this sample the table gives roughly 1,100,000 clones, of which 75% were detected only once. About 1.5% of the sample belongs to the ten largest clones. The sequenced sample consisted of memory CD4+ T cells sorted from blood. The cell subset or site label here, explained by the study, means: CD45RA-negative fraction. All receptors come from a man aged 18 to 30 in good health.

Only a few counts were recorded for this clone. The identical CDR3 is also encoded by other nucleotide sequences in the sample. V is TRBV5-8 and J is TRBJ1-3; D ambiguous. Germline V gene lookup returns CDR1 SGHTS and CDR2 YDEGEE. With 1 base removed from V and 0 bases from J, the gap between germline ends came to 2 bases. The CDR3 runs to 13 residues. For the CDR3, the DNA is TGTGCCAGCAGCTTGTACTCTGGAAACACCATATATTTT. Its translation is CASSLYSGNTIYF.

Comment on this clone: The sample has other DNA sequences that encode this CDR3 too. This chain uses TRBV29-1 with TRBJ2-5; D not resolved. V dropped 6 bases and J dropped 2 bases, with 4 bases sitting between them. There are 10 residues in the CDR3. CDR1 SQVTM and CDR2 ANQGSEA come from the germline V gene. This CDR3 is CSVAQETQYF. The CDR3 region has the DNA TGCAGCGTCGCTCAAGAGACCCAGTACTTC.

This clone was seen a single time. A far larger clone is one nucleotide away, so this likely arose from a read error. Other DNA sequences within the sample encode an identical CDR3. The chain carries TRBV11-2 and TRBJ1-6, with 7 bases lining up with TRBD1. This CDR3 is 15 amino acids long. In germline, CDR1 is SGHAT, CDR2 FQNNGV. Here the CDR3 DNA reads TGTGCTAGCAGCTTAGAGCGGCAGGGGGTTTCACCCCTCCACTTT. Translating it yields CASSLERQGVSPLHF.

The V gene is TRBV6-5, the J gene TRBJ2-2; 13 bases fit TRBD2. The germline V gene has CDR1 MNHEY and CDR2 SVGAGI. This CDR3 is built from 15 residues. J was trimmed by 8 bases and V by 6 bases; bases with no gene match: 6. The CDR3 coding sequence is TGTGCCAGCAGGCCCACTAGCGGGAGGGTAGGGGAGCTGTTTTTT. This codes for CASRPTSGRVGELFF.

V and J are TRBV2 and TRBJ2-3; D tentatively fits TRBD1 or TRBD2 (6 bases each). V was shortened by 5 bases and J by 0 bases, with 15 bases between the two germline ends. The CDR3 is made up of 16 amino acids. Germline loops: CDR1 SNHLY, CDR2 FYNNEI. The CDR3 loop reads CASSYRGASSTDTQYF. Written as DNA, the CDR3 is TGTGCCAGCAGTTATAGGGGGGCCTCTAGCACAGATACGCAGTATTTT.

The chain couples TRBV5-3 to TRBJ1-2; TRBD1 agrees at 12 bases. TRBV5-3 is reported as an ORF; its role is uncertain. With 8 bases clipped from V and 8 bases from J, the junction kept 10 bases outside the gene matches. This CDR3 spans 14 amino acids. The CDR3 DNA follows: TGTGCCAGCAGACCGGGACAGGGGGCGGAAGGCTACACCTTC. It specifies CASRPGQGAEGYTF.

The V and J genes are TRBV21-1 and TRBJ2-7; the listed D gene, TRBD2, was not tested against the DNA. TRBV21-1 is listed as a pseudogene. The CDR3 extends over 10 amino acids. The CDR3 DNA reads as TGTGCCAGCAGCGAGGACGAGCAGTACTTC. Translated, it gives CASSEDEQYF.

This clone was detected a few times. This chain joins TRBV7-9 and TRBJ1-5, with D perhaps TRBD1 (6 bases). Germline CDR1 SEHNR, CDR2 FQNEAQ (reference sequence). Deletions cut 5 bases from V and 0 bases from J, with 14 bases between. The CDR3 runs to 16 residues. DNA for the CDR3: TGTGCCAGCAGCCCAGGACAGTTTAATAGCAATCAGCCCCAGCATTTT. Translated: CASSPGQFNSNQPQHF.

The rearrangement joins TRBV19 to TRBJ2-1; D gene uncertain. V was trimmed by 6 bases and J by 7 bases, leaving 7 bases between them. The CDR3 totals 11 residues. Germline CDR1 LNHDA, CDR2 SQIVND (reference sequence). This chain's CDR3 is CASSYRNEQFF. CDR3 coding DNA: TGTGCCAGTAGCTATAGGAATGAGCAGTTCTTC.

The chain links TRBV6-5 to TRBJ1-1; 7 nucleotides align to TRBD1. CDR1 is MNHEY, CDR2 SVGAGI, per germline. The CDR3 contains 15 residues. Trimming removed 7 bases from V and 2 bases from J; junction bases left unmatched: 10. The chain's CDR3 is CASTPSGTVNTEAFF. In DNA, the CDR3 is TGTGCCAGCACCCCTTCCGGGACAGTCAACACTGAAGCTTTCTTT.

This clone occurred a few times. The V and J genes are TRBV30 and TRBJ1-6, with TRBD1 matching over 7 bases. The V segment lost 1 base and the J segment 7 bases; nucleotides outside the gene matches: 7. Germline values: CDR1 GTSNPN, CDR2 SVGIG (reference sequence). The CDR3 extends over 15 amino acids. The CDR3 here is CAWSALQGRNSPLHF. For the CDR3, the DNA is TGTGCCTGGAGTGCATTACAGGGGAGGAATTCACCCCTCCACTTT.

The chain recombines TRBV5-1 with TRBJ2-7, with 11 bases lining up with TRBD2. There are 16 residues in the CDR3. The V and J ends lost 0 bases and 5 bases, in that order; junction bases with no gene match: 7. The germline V gene encodes CDR1 SGHRS and CDR2 YFSETQ. CDR3 loop: CASSLDPSGRTNEQYF. CDR3 DNA: TGCGCCAGCAGCTTGGACCCTAGCGGGAGGACCAACGAGCAGTACTTC.

This clone was counted at least ten times. The chain is built from TRBV28 and TRBJ1-3, with D possibly matching TRBD1 (6 bases). CDR1 and CDR2 (germline): MDHEN, SYDVKM. Trimming left V 7 bases short and J 4 bases short, with 8 bases between. The CDR3 consists of 12 residues. The CDR3 is CASTGQGNTIYF. DNA of the CDR3: TGTGCCAGCACCGGACAGGGAAACACCATATATTTT.